This T cell receptor (beta chain) was retrieved from a study of early T cells in non-severe SARS-CoV-2 infection. Across the study: RNA in bulk from unsorted whole blood was sequenced, and chains were unpaired. Overall study results and limits: Matching against VDJdb likely underestimated virus-specific expansions, favoring anti-spike CD8.

This clonotype has only a few counts. What it binds is not known. Germline V lookup: CDR1 MDHEN, CDR2 SYDVKM. This CDR3 is 15 amino acids long. Trimming shortened V by 4 bases and J by 0 bases, and 13 bases separated the two germline ends. Unique molecular identifiers were attached to individual cDNA molecules. A single record per CDR3 protein comes from TCRdb applying MiXCR to the 5' RACE reads. Of around 82,000 distinct CDR3 sequences listed, around 10% are singletons. The sample was whole blood. This clonotype was sampled from an adult who was a healthcare worker with PCR-confirmed SARS-CoV-2 infection or an uninfected control (not recorded which). This chain joins TRBV28 and TRBJ2-7; D is unresolved. The chain's CDR3 is CASSYQTESSYEQYF. The CDR3 DNA follows: TGTGCCAGCAGTTATCAAACAGAAAGCTCCTACGAGCAGTACTTC.